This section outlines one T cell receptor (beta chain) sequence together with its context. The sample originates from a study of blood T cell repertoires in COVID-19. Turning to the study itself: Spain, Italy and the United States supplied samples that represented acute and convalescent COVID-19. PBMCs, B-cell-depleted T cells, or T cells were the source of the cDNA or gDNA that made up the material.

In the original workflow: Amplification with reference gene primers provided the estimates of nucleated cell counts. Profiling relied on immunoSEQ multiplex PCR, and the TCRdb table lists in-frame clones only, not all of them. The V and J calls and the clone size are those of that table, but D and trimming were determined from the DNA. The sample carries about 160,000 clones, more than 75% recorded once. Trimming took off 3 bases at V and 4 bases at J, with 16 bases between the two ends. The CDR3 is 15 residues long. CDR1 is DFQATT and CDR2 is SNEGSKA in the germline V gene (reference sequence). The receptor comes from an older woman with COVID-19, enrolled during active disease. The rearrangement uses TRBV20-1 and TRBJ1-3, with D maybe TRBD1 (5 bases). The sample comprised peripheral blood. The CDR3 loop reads CSASIPRGSGNTIYF. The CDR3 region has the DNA TGCAGTGCTAGTATCCCCCGGGGGTCCGGAAACACCATATATTTT.